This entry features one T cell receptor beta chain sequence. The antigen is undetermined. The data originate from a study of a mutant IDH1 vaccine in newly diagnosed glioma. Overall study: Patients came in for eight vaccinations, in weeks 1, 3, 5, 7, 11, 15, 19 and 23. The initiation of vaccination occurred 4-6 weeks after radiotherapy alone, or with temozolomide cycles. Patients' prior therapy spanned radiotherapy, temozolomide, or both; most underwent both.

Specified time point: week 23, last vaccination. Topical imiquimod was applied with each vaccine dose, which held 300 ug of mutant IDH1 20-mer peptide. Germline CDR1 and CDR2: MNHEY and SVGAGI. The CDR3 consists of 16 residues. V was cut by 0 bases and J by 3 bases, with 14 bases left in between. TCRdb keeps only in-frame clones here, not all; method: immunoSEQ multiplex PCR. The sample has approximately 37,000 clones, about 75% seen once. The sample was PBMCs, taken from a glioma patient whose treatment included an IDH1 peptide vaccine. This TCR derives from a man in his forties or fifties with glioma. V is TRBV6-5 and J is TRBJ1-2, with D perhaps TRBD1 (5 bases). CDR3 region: CASSYSGPRGDYGYTF. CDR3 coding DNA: TGTGCCAGCAGTTACTCGGGCCCCCGGGGGGACTATGGCTACACCTTC.